The 27 T cell receptor beta chains listed next were all sequenced from one sample in a study of blood T cell repertoires in COVID-19. Clones were read by immunoSEQ multiplex PCR, and TCRdb kept only the in-frame ones, dropping some. The data contain around 200,000 clones, 83% of them seen just once; the ten biggest clones take up about 2.7%. Sequenced: peripheral blood. All receptors derive from a woman between 40 and 55 years old with active or convalescent COVID-19.

V usage is TRBV14 and J usage is TRBJ2-3, with 11 bases fitting TRBD2. With V trimmed by 6 bases and J by 5 bases, 7 bases remained unmatched. The CDR3 length is 15 residues. The germline CDR1 and CDR2 sequences are SGHDN and FVKESK. The CDR3 DNA is TGTGCCAGCAGTCGACTAGCGGGGCAAAGAGATACGCAGTATTTT. Encoded protein: CASSRLAGQRDTQYF.

CDR3 bases: TGTGCCAGCAGCCAAGCGAGCGGAAAGAACACCGGGGAGCTGTTTTTT. It yields the protein CASSQASGKNTGELFF. The J gene is TRBJ2-2, the V gene TRBV4-2; the D gene is possibly TRBD2 (5 bases). The CDR3 sequence is 16 residues long. The germline V gene encodes CDR1 LGHNA and CDR2 YNFKEQ. Trimming stripped 1 base from V and 1 base from J, with 10 bases between.

The chain joins TRBV5-6 to TRBJ2-7, with TRBD2 identical over 10 bases. The ends lost 7 bases at V and 5 bases at J; junction bases unmatched: 9. Germline loops: CDR1 SGHDT, CDR2 YYEEEE. This CDR3 has 14 residues. The CDR3 bases are TGTGCCAGCTCTGGCGGACTAGCGGACCACGAGCAGTACTTC. Its protein product is CASSGGLADHEQYF.

In this sample, this clone turned up a few times. Written as DNA, the CDR3 is TGTGCCAGCTCACCATCGCGCGCCCGACAGGGGCAGTACAATGAGCAGTTCTTC. Encoded protein: CASSPSRARQGQYNEQFF. The chain joins TRBV18 to TRBJ2-1, with 8 bases identical to TRBD1. CDR3 length: 18 residues. Losses at the gene ends were 2 bases for V and 4 bases for J; bases not matched to a gene: 13. CDR1 and CDR2 (germline): KGHSH, LQKENI.

J is TRBJ1-1 and V is TRBV24-1; 8 positions match TRBD1. CDR3 length: 15 amino acids. CDR1 is KGHDR and CDR2 is SFDVKD in the germline V gene. The ends lost 2 bases at V and 4 bases at J; junction bases unmatched: 5. The CDR3 sequence: CATSDSTGASTEAFF. For the CDR3, the DNA is TGTGCCACCAGTGATTCGACAGGGGCGAGCACTGAAGCTTTCTTT.

The chain recombines TRBV30 with TRBJ1-2, with 7 nucleotides matching TRBD1. Germline CDR1 GTSNPN, CDR2 SVGIG (reference sequence). The V and J ends lost 4 bases and 7 bases, in that order; junction bases with no gene match: 12. This CDR3 spans 14 amino acids. In nucleotides, the CDR3 is TGTGCCTGGACCGCAAACGGACAGGCCTCTGGCTACACCTTC. Translation gives CAWTANGQASGYTF.

The V gene is TRBV6-5, the J gene TRBJ1-2; 7 nucleotides line up with TRBD1. Germline V lookup: CDR1 MNHEY, CDR2 SVGAGI. The junction had 3 bases not matched to a gene; V was cut back by 4 bases and J by 7 bases. The CDR3 runs 12 residues. CDR3 bases: TGTGCCAGCAGTTCAGGGGGAACTGGCTACACCTTC. It yields the protein CASSSGGTGYTF.

This clone was seen a few times. V and J are TRBV10-2 and TRBJ2-1; maybe TRBD2 (6 bases). This CDR3 is built from 15 residues. The ends were cut back, 6 bases at V and 0 bases at J, with 12 bases in the middle. The germline CDR1 and CDR2 sequences are WSHSY and SAAADI. In DNA, the CDR3 is TGCGCCAGCAGAGAAGCGGGCGCCTCCTACAATGAGCAGTTCTTC. Its translation: CASREAGASYNEQFF.

The chain uses TRBV28 and TRBJ1-6; TRBD1 matches at 9 bases. Germline-derived CDR1 and CDR2 are MDHEN and SYDVKM. The J segment lost 3 bases and the V segment lost 6 bases, leaving 0 bases of the junction unmatched. This CDR3 spans 14 amino acids. The CDR3 here is CASRTGGYNSPLHF. CDR3 DNA: TGTGCCAGCAGGACAGGGGGCTATAATTCACCCCTCCACTTT.

The J gene is TRBJ1-1, the V gene TRBV6-6, with a weak D call TRBD1 (5 bases). Looked up from germline, CDR1 is MNHNY and CDR2 is SVGAGI (reference sequence). This CDR3 is 15 amino acids long. V was clipped by 0 bases and J by 5 bases, with 13 bases between them. The CDR3 loop reads CASSYSGLGGTEAFF. The CDR3 coding sequence is TGTGCCAGCAGTTACTCCGGCCTTGGGGGGACTGAAGCTTTCTTT.

The rearrangement uses TRBV6-5 and TRBJ1-2; 10 bases are a match to TRBD1. J gave up 4 bases and V 9 bases, and 11 bases lay outside the gene matches. This CDR3 is built from 15 residues. CDR1 MNHEY and CDR2 SVGAGI come from the germline V gene. CDR3: CASTSGTGVSYGYTF. The CDR3 region has the DNA TGTGCCAGTACCTCCGGGACAGGGGTTTCCTATGGCTACACCTTC.

This clone was seen a few times. The chain has TRBV6-2 or TRBV6-3 and TRBJ1-2; 8 nucleotides align to TRBD1. The CDR3 sequence is 14 residues long. J gave up 4 bases and V 4 bases, and 5 bases lay outside the gene matches. CDR1 is MNHEY and CDR2 is SVGEGT in the germline V gene. CDR3 bases: TGTGCCAGCAGTTTCAGGGGGCAGAGCTATGGCTACACCTTC. Translation: CASSFRGQSYGYTF.

In regard to this clone: A far bigger clonotype differs at one base, so this is likely a read error. The chain uses TRBV7-8 and TRBJ2-7; no definite D call. Between the trimmed V and J ends, which lost 5 bases and 1 base, there was a span of 3 bases. Germline CDR1 SGHVS, CDR2 FQNEAQ. The CDR3 length is 11 residues. CDR3 loop: CASSPSYEQYF. The CDR3 bases are TGTGCCAGCAGCCCTTCCTACGAGCAGTACTTC. The full variable domain, with the rest looked up from reference TRBV7-8 and TRBJ2-7, is GAGVSQSPRYKVAKRGQDVALRCDPISGHVSLFWYQQALGQGPEFLTYFQNEAQLDKSGLPSDRFFAERPEGSVSTLKIQRTQQEDSAVYLCASSPSYEQYFGPGTRLTVT.

A remark on this clone: The sample has other DNA sequences that encode this CDR3 too. This chain connects TRBV5-5 to TRBJ1-2; possibly TRBD1 for D (6 bases). CDR1 and CDR2 from the germline V gene are SGHKS and YYEKEE (reference sequence). CDR3 length: 15 amino acids. V was shortened by 3 bases and J by 0 bases, with 12 bases between the two germline ends. The CDR3 nucleotides are TGTGCCAGCAGCTCACAGGGATTTACTAACTATGGCTACACCTTC. Its translation is CASSSQGFTNYGYTF.

This clone was detected only once. The chain combines TRBV19 with TRBJ2-2; TRBD1 aligns across 7 bases. From germline, CDR1 is LNHDA and CDR2 SQIVND (reference sequence). The CDR3 has 15 amino acids. The J segment lost 5 bases and the V segment lost 3 bases, leaving 6 bases of the junction unmatched. The CDR3 DNA follows: TGTGCCAGTAGTATCACAGGGGTATGGACCGGGGAGCTGTTTTTT. This gives the protein CASSITGVWTGELFF. The full variable domain, its missing parts supplied by reference TRBV19 and TRBJ2-2, is DGGITQSPKYLFRKEGQNVTLSCEQNLNHDAMYWYRQDPGQGLRLIYYSQIVNDFQKGDIAEGYSVSREKKESFPLTVTSAQKNPTAFYLCASSITGVWTGELFFGEGSRLTVL.

The chain combines TRBV4-1 with TRBJ2-7, with D perhaps TRBD2 (5 bases). From germline, CDR1 is MGHRA and CDR2 YSYEKL. The CDR3 consists of 15 residues. V was cut by 1 base and J by 1 base, with 11 bases left in between. For the CDR3, the DNA is TGCGCCAGCAGCCAAGCAGGAGGCCGTTCCTACGAGCAGTACTTC. Translation gives CASSQAGGRSYEQYF.

The chain is built from TRBV3-1 (or the pseudogene TRBV3-2) and TRBJ2-3; TRBD1 aligns across 7 bases. CDR1 is LGHDT, CDR2 YNNKEL, per germline (reference sequence). Unmatched junction bases numbered 10, after V lost 4 bases and J lost 9 bases. The CDR3 has 14 amino acids. The CDR3 sequence is CASSRNRQGRTQYF. Written as DNA, the CDR3 is TGTGCCAGCAGCCGGAACAGACAGGGAAGGACGCAGTATTTT.

As regards this clone: This specimen includes other DNA sequences encoding the same CDR3. The chain combines TRBV27 with TRBJ1-5; D might be TRBD1 (5 bases). Trimming shortened V by 3 bases and J by 0 bases, and 9 bases separated the two germline ends. The CDR3 is made up of 15 amino acids. Germline-derived CDR1 and CDR2 are MNHEY and SMNVEV (reference sequence). CDR3 loop: CASSLEGYSNQPQHF. DNA of the CDR3: TGTGCCAGCAGTTTGGAGGGGTATAGCAATCAGCCCCAGCATTTT.

The gene calls are TRBV28 and TRBJ1-1; possibly TRBD1 for D (5 bases). The length of the CDR3 is 16 residues. The germline V gene has CDR1 MDHEN and CDR2 SYDVKM. Trimming shortened V by 3 bases and J by 0 bases, and 14 bases separated the two germline ends. CDR3 coding DNA: TGTGCCAGCAGTTTGAGCGCCAGGGTCATGAACACTGAAGCTTTCTTT. Its protein product is CASSLSARVMNTEAFF.

The gene calls are TRBV19 and TRBJ2-3, with D uncertain. The CDR3 sequence is 11 residues long. Trimming took 3 bases from V and 6 from J, leaving 4 bases between them. CDR1 and CDR2 (germline): LNHDA, SQIVND (reference sequence). In DNA form, the CDR3 reads TGTGCCAGTAGTATTCGGGATACGCAGTATTTT. It yields the protein CASSIRDTQYF.

J is TRBJ1-1 and V is TRBV3-1 (or the pseudogene TRBV3-2), with 7 nucleotides matching TRBD1. The trim removed 1 base at V and 5 bases at J, leaving 4 bases unmatched. Looked up from germline, CDR1 is LGHDT and CDR2 is YNNKEL (reference sequence). The CDR3 runs to 14 residues. The CDR3 spells CASSQAGQDTEAFF. The CDR3 DNA is TGTGCCAGCAGCCAAGCTGGACAGGATACTGAAGCTTTCTTT.

This clone came up once. The chain is built from TRBV27 and TRBJ2-5, with 8 bases matching TRBD2. Trimming took 5 bases from V and 5 from J; bases not matched to a gene: 16. The CDR3 consists of 17 residues. The germline V gene has CDR1 MNHEY and CDR2 SMNVEV (reference sequence). The CDR3 sequence: CASSPHQLAVMRETQYF. The CDR3, as DNA: TGTGCCAGCAGTCCGCACCAACTAGCGGTAATGAGGGAGACCCAGTACTTC.

The chain recombines TRBV7-2 with TRBJ1-1; maybe TRBD1 (5 bases). In germline, CDR1 is SGHTA, CDR2 FQGNSA. This CDR3 has 14 amino acids. Trimming stripped 3 bases from V and 5 bases from J, with 13 bases between. The CDR3 sequence: CASSFLGGGTEAFF. The CDR3 DNA reads TGTGCCAGCAGCTTTTTGGGGGGTGGGACTGAAGCTTTCTTT.

The gene calls are TRBV30 and TRBJ2-7; 9 nucleotides line up with TRBD1. The CDR3 has 12 amino acids. V gave up 8 bases and J gave up 4 bases; unmatched junction bases: 6. CDR1 is GTSNPN and CDR2 is SVGIG in the germline V gene (reference sequence). The CDR3 nucleotides read TGTGCCGGGGGGACAGGGAATTACGAGCAGTACTTC. Its protein product is CAGGTGNYEQYF.

The chain couples TRBV5-6 to TRBJ2-3, with TRBD1 matching 9 bases. The CDR3 spans 15 residues. The V segment lost 6 bases and the J segment 3 bases; nucleotides outside the gene matches: 8. Germline V CDR1 and CDR2: SGHDT, YYEEEE. The CDR3 is CASKMEGTGTDTQYF. The CDR3 DNA follows: TGTGCCAGCAAGATGGAGGGGACAGGGACAGATACGCAGTATTTT.

The rearrangement joins TRBV7-9 to TRBJ1-2; D is perhaps TRBD1 (5 bases). The V and J ends lost 3 bases and 0 bases respectively, with 17 bases between them. CDR3 length equals 17 residues. The germline CDR1 and CDR2 sequences are SEHNR and FQNEAQ (reference sequence). This CDR3 is CASSFERTTKANYGYTF. Written as DNA, the CDR3 is TGTGCCAGCAGCTTCGAAAGGACAACCAAAGCTAACTATGGCTACACCTTC. The whole variable domain, filled in from reference TRBV7-9 and TRBJ1-2, reads DTGVSQNPRHKITKRGQNVTFRCDPISEHNRLYWYRQTLGQGPEFLTYFQNEAQLEKSRLLSDRFSAERPKGSFSTLEIQRTEQGDSAMYLCASSFERTTKANYGYTFGSGTRLTVV.

The chain combines TRBV6-2 or TRBV6-3 with TRBJ2-1; the D gene is possibly TRBD2 (6 bases). The CDR3 extends over 17 amino acids. The germline CDR1 and CDR2 sequences are MNHEY and SVGEGT. Trimming cost V 5 bases and J 9 bases, with 26 bases left between them. CDR3 in amino acids: CASSKGEGTPSGVEQFF. The CDR3 DNA follows: TGTGCCAGCAGTAAGGGTGAGGGAACTCCTTCGGGGGTTGAGCAGTTCTTC.